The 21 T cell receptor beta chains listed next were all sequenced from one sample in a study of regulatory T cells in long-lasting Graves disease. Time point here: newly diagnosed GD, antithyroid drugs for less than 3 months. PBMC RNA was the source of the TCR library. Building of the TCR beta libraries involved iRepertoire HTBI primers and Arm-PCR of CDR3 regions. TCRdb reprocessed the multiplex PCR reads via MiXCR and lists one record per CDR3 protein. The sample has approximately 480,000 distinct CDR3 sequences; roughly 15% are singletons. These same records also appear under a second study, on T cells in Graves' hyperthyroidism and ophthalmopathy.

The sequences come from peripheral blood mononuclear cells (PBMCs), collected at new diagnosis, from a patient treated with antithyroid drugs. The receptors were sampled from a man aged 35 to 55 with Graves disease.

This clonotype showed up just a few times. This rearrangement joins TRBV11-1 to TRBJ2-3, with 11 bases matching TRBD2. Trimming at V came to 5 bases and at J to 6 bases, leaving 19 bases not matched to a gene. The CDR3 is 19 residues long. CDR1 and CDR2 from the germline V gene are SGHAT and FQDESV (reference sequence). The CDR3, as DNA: TGTGCCAGCAGCCGTCCCACTAGCGGGAGACTTTCTACTAAGGATACGCAGTATTTT. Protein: CASSRPTSGRLSTKDTQYF.

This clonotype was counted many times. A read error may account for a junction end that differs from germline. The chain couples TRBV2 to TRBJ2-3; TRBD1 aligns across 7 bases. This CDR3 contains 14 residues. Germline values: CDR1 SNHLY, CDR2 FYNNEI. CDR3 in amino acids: CASREGGSTDTQYF. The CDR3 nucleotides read TGTGCCAGCAGGGAAGGGGGCAGCACAGATACGCAGTATTTT.

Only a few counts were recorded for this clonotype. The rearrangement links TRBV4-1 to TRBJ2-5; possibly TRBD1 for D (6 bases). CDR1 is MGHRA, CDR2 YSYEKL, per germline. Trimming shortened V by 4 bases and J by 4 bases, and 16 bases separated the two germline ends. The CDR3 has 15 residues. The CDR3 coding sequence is TGCGCCAGCAGCCTTTCCTCAGGGGTGGCAGAGACCCAGTACTTC. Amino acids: CASSLSSGVAETQYF.

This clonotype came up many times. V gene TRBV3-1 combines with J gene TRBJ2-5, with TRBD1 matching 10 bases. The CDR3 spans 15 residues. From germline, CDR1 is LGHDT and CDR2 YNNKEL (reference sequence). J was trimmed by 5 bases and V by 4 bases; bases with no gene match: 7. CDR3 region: CASSRGTGELETQYF. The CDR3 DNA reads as TGTGCCAGCAGCCGCGGGACAGGGGAATTGGAGACCCAGTACTTC.

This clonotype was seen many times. The CDR3 sequence is CASSLTGRAYEQYF. The CDR3 coding sequence is TGTGCCAGCAGTTTAACAGGCAGAGCCTACGAGCAGTACTTC. V and J are TRBV12-3 or TRBV12-4 and TRBJ2-7; a possible D gene is TRBD1 (5 bases). V was clipped by 2 bases and J by 2 bases, with 10 bases between them. The CDR3 has 14 amino acids.

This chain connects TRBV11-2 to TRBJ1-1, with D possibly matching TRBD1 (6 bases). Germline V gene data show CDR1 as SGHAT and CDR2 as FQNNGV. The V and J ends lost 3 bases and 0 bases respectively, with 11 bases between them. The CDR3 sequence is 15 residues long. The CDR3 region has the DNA TGTGCCAGCAGCTTCACCGGGACAATGAACACTGAAGCTTTCTTT. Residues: CASSFTGTMNTEAFF.

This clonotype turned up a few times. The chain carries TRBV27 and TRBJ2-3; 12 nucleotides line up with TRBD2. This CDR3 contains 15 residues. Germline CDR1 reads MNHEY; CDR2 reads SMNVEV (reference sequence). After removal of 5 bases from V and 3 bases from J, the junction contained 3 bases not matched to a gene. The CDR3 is CASSMTSGGTDTQYF. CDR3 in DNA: TGTGCCAGCAGTATGACTAGCGGGGGTACAGATACGCAGTATTTT.

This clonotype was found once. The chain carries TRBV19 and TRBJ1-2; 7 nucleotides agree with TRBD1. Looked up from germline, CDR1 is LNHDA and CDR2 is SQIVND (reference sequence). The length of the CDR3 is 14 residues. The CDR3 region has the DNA TGTCCCGACAGGGAAGCTGGTCTACACTATGGCTACACCTTC. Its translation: CPDREAGLHYGYTF.

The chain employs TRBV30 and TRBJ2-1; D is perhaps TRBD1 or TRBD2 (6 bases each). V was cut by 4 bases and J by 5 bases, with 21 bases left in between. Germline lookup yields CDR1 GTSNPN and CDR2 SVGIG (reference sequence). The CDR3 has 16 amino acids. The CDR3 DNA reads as TGTGCCTGGATCCCCCCAAGGGGGGCCCGTAACAATGAGCAGTTCTTC. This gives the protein CAWIPPRGARNNEQFF.

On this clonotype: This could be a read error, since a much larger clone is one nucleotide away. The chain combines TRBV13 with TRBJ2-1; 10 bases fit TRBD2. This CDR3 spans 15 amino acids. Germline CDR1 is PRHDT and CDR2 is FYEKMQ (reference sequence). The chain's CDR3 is CASSLTAGGTNEQSF. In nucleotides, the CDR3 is TGTGCCAGCAGCTTAACAGCGGGAGGGACAAATGAGCAGTCCTTC. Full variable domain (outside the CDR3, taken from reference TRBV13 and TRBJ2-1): AAGVIQSPRHLIKEKRETATLKCYPIPRHDTVYWYQQGPGQDPQFLISFYEKMQSDKGSIPDRFSAQQFSDYHSELNMSSLELGDSALYFCASSLTAGGTNEQSFGPGTRLTVL.

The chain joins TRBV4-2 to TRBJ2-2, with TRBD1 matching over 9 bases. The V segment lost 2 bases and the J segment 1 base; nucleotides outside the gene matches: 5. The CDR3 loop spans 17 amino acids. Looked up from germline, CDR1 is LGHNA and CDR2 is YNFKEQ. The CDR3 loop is CASSQPQDRGNTGELFF. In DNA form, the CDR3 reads TGTGCCAGCAGCCAACCCCAGGACAGGGGGAACACCGGGGAGCTGTTTTTT.

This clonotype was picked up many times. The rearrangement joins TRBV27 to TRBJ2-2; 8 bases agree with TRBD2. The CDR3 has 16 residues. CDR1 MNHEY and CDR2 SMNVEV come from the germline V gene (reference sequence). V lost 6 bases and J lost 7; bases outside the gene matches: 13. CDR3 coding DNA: TGTGCCAGCAGCCAAGGTGGACTAGCTTATCTCGGGGAGCTGTTTTTT. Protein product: CASSQGGLAYLGELFF.

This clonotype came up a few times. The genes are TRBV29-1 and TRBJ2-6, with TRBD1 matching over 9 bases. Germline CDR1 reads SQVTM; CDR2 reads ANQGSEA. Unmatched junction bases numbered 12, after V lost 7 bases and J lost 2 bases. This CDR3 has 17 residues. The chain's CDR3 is CSALPTGGIPGANVLTF. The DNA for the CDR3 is TGCAGCGCCCTACCGACAGGGGGAATCCCTGGGGCCAACGTCCTGACTTTC.

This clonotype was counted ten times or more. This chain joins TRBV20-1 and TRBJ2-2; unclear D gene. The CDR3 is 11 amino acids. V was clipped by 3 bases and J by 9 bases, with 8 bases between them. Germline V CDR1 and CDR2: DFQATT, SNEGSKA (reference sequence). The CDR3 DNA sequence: TGCAGTGCTAGTCTCGGGTGGGAGCTGTTTTTT. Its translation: CSASLGWELFF.

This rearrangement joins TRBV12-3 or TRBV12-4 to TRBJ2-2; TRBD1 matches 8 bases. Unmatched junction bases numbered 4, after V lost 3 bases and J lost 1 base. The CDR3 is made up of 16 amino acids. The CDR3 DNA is TGTGCCAGCAGTTTTACCGGGACAGGGAACACCGGGGAGCTGTTTTTT. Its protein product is CASSFTGTGNTGELFF.

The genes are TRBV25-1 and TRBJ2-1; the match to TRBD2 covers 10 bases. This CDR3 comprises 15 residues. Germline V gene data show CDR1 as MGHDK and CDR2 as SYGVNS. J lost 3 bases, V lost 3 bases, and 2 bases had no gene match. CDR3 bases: TGTGCCAGCAGTGATCTAGCGGGAGACTACAATGAGCAGTTCTTC. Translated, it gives CASSDLAGDYNEQFF.

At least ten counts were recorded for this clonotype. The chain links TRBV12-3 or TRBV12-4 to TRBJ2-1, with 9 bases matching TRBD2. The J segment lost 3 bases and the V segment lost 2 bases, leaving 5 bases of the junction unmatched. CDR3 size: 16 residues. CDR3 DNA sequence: TGTGCCAGCAGTTTATTGGGGACTAGCATCTACAATGAGCAGTTCTTC. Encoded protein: CASSLLGTSIYNEQFF.

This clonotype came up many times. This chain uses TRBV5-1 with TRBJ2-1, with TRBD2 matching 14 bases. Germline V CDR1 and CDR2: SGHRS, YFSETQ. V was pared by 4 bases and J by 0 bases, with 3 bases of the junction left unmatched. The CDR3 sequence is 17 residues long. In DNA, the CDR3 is TGCGCCAGCAGCACAGGGACTAGCGGGAGCTCCTACAATGAGCAGTTCTTC. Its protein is CASSTGTSGSSYNEQFF.

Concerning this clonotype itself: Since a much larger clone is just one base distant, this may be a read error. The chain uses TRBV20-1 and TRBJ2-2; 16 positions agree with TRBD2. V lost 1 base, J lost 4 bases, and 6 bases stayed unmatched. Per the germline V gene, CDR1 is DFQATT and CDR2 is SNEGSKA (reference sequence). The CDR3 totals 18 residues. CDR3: CSARGGTSGRGGTGELFF. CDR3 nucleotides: TGCAGTGCTAGAGGGGGGACTAGCGGGAGGGGCGGCACCGGGGAGCTGTTTTTT.

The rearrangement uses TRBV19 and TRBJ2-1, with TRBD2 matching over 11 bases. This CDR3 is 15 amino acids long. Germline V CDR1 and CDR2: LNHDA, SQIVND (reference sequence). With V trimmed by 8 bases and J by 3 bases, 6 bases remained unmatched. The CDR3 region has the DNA TGTGCCAGTCGACTAGCGGGGCGTGACTACAATGAGCAGTTCTTC. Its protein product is CASRLAGRDYNEQFF.

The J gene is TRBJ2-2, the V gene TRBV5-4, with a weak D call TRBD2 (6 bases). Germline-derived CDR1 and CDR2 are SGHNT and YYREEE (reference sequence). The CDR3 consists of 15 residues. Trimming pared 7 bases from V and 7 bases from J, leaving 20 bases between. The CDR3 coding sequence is TGTGCCAGCCGATCGAAGTTAGCGGATAACGGGGAGCTGTTTTTT. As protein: CASRSKLADNGELFF.